Below, one TCR beta chain is given with its context. Its antigen remains unknown. These data belong to a study of T cell responses to AZD1222 COVID-19 vaccine. As for the study in general: Investigators merged groups given second doses at roughly 4 or roughly 12 weeks.

Study-level results: Nearly half of spike-specific TCRs reportedly target unmutated variant regions. Baseline seropositivity occurred in only a handful of AZD1222 recipients.

Trimming shortened V by 2 bases and J by 4 bases, and 12 bases separated the two germline ends. CDR3 length equals 15 residues. Germline-derived CDR1 and CDR2 are SEHNR and FQNEAQ (reference sequence). Repertoires were generated with immunoSEQ multiplex PCR, while TCRdb's copy carries only in-frame clones and drops some. The sample has some 130,000 clones, roughly 80% seen once. This sequence originates from an adult in good health. J is TRBJ2-1 and V is TRBV7-9; a weak D match, TRBD2 (5 bases). Sequenced here: peripheral blood, sampled on day 0 of AZD1222 vaccination. CDR3 sequence (DNA): TGTGCCAGCAGCTTAAGCCAGGAGGCGTACAATGAGCAGTTCTTC. As protein: CASSLSQEAYNEQFF.